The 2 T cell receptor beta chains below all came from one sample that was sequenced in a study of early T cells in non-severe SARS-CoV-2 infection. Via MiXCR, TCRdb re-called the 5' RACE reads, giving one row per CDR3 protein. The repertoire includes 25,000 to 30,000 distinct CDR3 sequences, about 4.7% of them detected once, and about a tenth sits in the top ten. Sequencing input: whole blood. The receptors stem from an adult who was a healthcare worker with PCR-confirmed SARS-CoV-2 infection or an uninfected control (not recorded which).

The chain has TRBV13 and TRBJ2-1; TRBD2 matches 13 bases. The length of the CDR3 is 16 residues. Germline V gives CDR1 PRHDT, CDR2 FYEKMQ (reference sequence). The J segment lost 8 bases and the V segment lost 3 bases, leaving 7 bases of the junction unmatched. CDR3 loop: CASSLGGLAGADEQFF. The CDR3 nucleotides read TGTGCCAGCAGCTTGGGTGGACTAGCGGGAGCGGATGAGCAGTTCTTC.

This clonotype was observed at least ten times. CDR3 sequence reads: CSAEPGLASNEQFF. The CDR3 DNA is TGCAGTGCTGAACCGGGACTAGCGTCCAATGAGCAGTTCTTC. J is TRBJ2-1 and V is TRBV20-1; 10 bases are a match to TRBD2. The junction had 7 bases not matched to a gene; V was cut back by 5 bases and J by 6 bases. This CDR3 contains 14 residues. The germline V gene encodes CDR1 DFQATT and CDR2 SNEGSKA (reference sequence).